This record concerns one T cell receptor beta chain sequence. Its target is unknown. The record originates from a study of response to subunit inactivated influenza vaccine. Points from the study as a whole: Only a handful of new T cells, the authors suggested, are recruited with each seasonal influenza vaccination.

From germline, CDR1 is MDHEN and CDR2 SYDVKM. This CDR3 is 17 amino acids long. V trimming: 2 bases; J trimming: 4 bases; junction bases outside the gene matches: 10. TCRdb independently ran MiXCR on the RT-PCR reads; one entry per CDR3 protein. The sample lists about 190,000 distinct CDR3 sequences, 14% occurring once. This TCR derives from a man in his forties or fifties who received an inactivated influenza vaccine. This sample comprised CD8+ T cells sorted from PBMCs, obtained around 5 days after vaccination. V is TRBV28 and J is TRBJ1-3; TRBD1 agrees at 8 bases. The CDR3 nucleotides read TGTGCCAGCAGTTTACTCAGACAGGGGTTTATCGGAAACACCATATATTTT. This codes for CASSLLRQGFIGNTIYF.